This TCR beta chain appears in the sequencing data of a study of beta chain features in type 1 diabetes. What was sequenced were expressed TCRB transcripts, since all of the isolated RNA had been reverse transcribed. The table came from immunoSEQ multiplex PCR; TCRdb's copy has only in-frame clones and leaves some out. The top ten hold about 0.019% of the sample, which has 350,000 to 450,000 clones, approximately 15% seen once. Sorting with CD45RO/CCR7/CD25/CD127/CD95/CD27 yielded naive, central memory, regulatory and stem-like memory CD4+ cells. On this clone: The antigen remains undetermined.

General study points: The naive, central memory and Treg TCRB repertoires showed an apparent similarity that was greater among patients than among healthy donors.

The germline V gene encodes CDR1 SGHRS and CDR2 YFSETQ. The CDR3 is 16 amino acids. The J segment lost 6 bases and the V segment lost 4 bases, leaving 10 bases of the junction unmatched. The chain uses TRBV5-1 and TRBJ2-1; 10 nucleotides line up with TRBD1. The material sequenced was naive CD4+ T cells from blood. This clonotype was sampled from a young woman in good health. Written as DNA, the CDR3 is TGCGCCAGCAGCCTCTATCCGGGGACAGGGGCCAATGAGCAGTTCTTC. Translation: CASSLYPGTGANEQFF. Full variable domain (missing parts from reference TRBV5-1 and TRBJ2-1): KAGVTQTPRYLIKTRGQQVTLSCSPISGHRSVSWYQQTPGQGLQFLFEYFSETQRNKGNFPGRFSGRQFSNSRSEMNVSTLELGDSALYLCASSLYPGTGANEQFFGPGTRLTVL.